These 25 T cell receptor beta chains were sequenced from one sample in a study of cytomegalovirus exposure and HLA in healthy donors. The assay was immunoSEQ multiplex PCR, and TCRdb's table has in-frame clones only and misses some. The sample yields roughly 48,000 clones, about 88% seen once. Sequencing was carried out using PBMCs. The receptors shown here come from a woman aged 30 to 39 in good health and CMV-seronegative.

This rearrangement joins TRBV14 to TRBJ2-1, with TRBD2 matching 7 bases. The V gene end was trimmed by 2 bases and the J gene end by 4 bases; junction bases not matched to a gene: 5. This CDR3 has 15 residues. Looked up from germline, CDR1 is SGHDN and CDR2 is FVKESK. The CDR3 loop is CASSQMSGTYNEQFF. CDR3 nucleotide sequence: TGTGCCAGCAGCCAAATGAGCGGGACGTACAATGAGCAGTTCTTC.

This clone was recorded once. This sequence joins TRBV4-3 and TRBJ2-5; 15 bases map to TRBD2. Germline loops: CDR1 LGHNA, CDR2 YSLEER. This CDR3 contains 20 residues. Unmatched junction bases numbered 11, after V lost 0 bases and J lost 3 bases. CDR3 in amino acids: CASSQDAGAGLAGGEETQYF. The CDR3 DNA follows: TGCGCCAGCAGCCAAGATGCCGGGGCGGGACTAGCGGGAGGAGAAGAGACCCAGTACTTC.

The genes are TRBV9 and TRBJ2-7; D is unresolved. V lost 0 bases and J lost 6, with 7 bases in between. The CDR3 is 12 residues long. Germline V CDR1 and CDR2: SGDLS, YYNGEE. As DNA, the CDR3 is TGTGCCAGCAGCGTAGACAGCCGCGAGCAGTACTTC. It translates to CASSVDSREQYF.

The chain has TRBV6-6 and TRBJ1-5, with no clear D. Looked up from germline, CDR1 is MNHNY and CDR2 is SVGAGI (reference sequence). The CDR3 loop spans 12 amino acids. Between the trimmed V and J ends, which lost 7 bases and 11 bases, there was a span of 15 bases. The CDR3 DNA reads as TGTGCCAGCACCGACTTAGTCATGTCCCAGCATTTT. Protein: CASTDLVMSQHF.

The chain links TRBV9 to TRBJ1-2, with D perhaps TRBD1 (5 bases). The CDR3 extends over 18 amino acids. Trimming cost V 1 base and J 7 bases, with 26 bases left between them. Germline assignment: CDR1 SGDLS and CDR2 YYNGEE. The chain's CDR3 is CASSVYDGQGGFSGGYTF. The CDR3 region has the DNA TGTGCCAGCAGCGTATATGACGGGCAGGGAGGTTTTTCAGGTGGCTACACCTTC.

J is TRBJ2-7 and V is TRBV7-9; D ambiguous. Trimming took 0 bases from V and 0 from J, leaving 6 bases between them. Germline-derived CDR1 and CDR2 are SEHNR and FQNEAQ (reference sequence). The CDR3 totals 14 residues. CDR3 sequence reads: CASSLAAASYEQYF. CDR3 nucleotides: TGTGCCAGCAGCTTAGCCGCGGCCTCCTACGAGCAGTACTTC.

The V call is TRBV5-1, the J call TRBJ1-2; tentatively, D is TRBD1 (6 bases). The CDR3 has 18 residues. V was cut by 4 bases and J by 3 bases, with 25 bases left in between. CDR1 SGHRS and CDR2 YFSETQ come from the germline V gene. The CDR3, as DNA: TGCGCCAGCAGCGCACCACAGGGTATCCTCGGTATAGACTATGGCTACACCTTC. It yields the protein CASSAPQGILGIDYGYTF. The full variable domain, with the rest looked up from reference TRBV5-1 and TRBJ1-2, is KAGVTQTPRYLIKTRGQQVTLSCSPISGHRSVSWYQQTPGQGLQFLFEYFSETQRNKGNFPGRFSGRQFSNSRSEMNVSTLELGDSALYLCASSAPQGILGIDYGYTFGSGTRLTVV.

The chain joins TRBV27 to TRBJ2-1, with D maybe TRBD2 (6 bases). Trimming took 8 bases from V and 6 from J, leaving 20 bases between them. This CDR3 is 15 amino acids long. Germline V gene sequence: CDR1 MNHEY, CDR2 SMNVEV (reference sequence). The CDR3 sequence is CASALGWEVRNEQFF. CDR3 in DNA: TGTGCCAGCGCACTAGGGTGGGAGGTCCGCAATGAGCAGTTCTTC.

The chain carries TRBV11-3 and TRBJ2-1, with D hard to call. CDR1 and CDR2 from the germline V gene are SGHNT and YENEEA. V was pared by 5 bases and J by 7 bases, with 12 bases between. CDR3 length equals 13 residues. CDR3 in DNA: TGTGCCAGCAGCCCCGATTCACGGAATGAGCAGTTCTTC. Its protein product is CASSPDSRNEQFF.

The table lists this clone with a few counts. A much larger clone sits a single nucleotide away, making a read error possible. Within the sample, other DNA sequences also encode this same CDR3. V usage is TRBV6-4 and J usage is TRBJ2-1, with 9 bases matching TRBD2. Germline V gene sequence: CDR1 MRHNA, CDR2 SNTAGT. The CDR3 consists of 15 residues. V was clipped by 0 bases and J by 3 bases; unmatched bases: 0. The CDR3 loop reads CASSDSSGSYNEQFF. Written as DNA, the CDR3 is TGTGCCAGCAGTGACTCTAGCGGGAGCTACAATGAGCAGTTCTTC.

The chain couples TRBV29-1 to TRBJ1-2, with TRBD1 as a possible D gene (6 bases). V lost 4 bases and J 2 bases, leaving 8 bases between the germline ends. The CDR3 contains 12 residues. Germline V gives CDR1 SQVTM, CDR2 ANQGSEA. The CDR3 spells CSVVQGNYGYTF. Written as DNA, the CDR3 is TGCAGCGTTGTCCAGGGGAACTATGGCTACACCTTC. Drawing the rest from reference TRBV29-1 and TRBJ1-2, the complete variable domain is SAVISQKPSRDICQRGTSLTIQCQVDSQVTMMFWYRQQPGQSLTLIATANQGSEATYESGFVIDKFPISRPNLTFSTLTVSNMSPEDSSIYLCSVVQGNYGYTFGSGTRLTVV.

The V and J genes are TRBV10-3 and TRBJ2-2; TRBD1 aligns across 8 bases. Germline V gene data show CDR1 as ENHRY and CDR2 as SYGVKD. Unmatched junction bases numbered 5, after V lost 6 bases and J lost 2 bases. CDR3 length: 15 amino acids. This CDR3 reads CAISYGQGNTGELFF. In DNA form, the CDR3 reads TGTGCCATCAGCTATGGACAGGGAAACACCGGGGAGCTGTTTTTT.

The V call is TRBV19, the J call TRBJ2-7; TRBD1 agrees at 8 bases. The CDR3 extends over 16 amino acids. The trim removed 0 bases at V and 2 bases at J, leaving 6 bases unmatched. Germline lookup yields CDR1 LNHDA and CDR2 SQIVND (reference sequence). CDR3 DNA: TGTGCCAGTAGTATAGAGGCGGGACAGGCACCCTACGAGCAGTACTTC. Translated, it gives CASSIEAGQAPYEQYF.

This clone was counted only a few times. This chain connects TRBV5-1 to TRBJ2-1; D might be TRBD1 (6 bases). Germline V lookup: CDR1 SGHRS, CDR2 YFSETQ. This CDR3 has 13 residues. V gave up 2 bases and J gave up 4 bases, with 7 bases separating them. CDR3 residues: CASSFTGYNEQFF. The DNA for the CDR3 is TGCGCCAGCAGCTTTACAGGGTACAATGAGCAGTTCTTC.

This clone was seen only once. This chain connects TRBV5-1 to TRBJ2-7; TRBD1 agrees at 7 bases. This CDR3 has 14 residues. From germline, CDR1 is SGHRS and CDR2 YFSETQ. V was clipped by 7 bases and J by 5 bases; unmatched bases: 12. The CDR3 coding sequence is TGCGCCAGCGGAACCGGAGACAGGGTCGACGAGCAGTACTTC. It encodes CASGTGDRVDEQYF.

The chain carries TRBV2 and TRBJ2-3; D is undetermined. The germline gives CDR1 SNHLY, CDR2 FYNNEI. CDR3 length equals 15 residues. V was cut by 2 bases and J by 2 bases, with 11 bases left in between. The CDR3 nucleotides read TGTGCCAGCAGTGAATGGAGATCGAACACAGATACGCAGTATTTT. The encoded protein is CASSEWRSNTDTQYF. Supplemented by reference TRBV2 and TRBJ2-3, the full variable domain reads EPEVTQTPSHQVTQMGQEVILRCVPISNHLYFYWYRQILGQKVEFLVSFYNNEISEKSEIFDDQFSVERPDGSNFTLKIRSTKLEDSAMYFCASSEWRSNTDTQYFGPGTRLTVL.

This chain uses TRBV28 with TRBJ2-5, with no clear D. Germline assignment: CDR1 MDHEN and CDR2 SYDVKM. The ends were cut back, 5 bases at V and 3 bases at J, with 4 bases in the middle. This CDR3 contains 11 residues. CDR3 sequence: CASSPEETQYF. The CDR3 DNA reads TGTGCCAGCAGTCCAGAAGAGACCCAGTACTTC.

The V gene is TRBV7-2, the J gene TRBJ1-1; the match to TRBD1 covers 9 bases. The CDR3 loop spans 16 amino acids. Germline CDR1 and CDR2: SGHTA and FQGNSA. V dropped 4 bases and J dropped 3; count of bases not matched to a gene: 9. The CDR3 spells CASSSTGQGHDTEAFF. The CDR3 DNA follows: TGTGCCAGCAGCTCGACGGGACAGGGACACGACACTGAAGCTTTCTTT. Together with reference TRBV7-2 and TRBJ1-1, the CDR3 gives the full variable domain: GAGVSQSPSNKVTEKGKDVELRCDPISGHTALYWYRQSLGQGLEFLIYFQGNSAPDKSGLPSDRFSAERTGGSVSTLTIQRTQQEDSAVYLCASSSTGQGHDTEAFFGQGTRLTVV.

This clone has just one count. CDR3 DNA sequence: TGTGCCAGCAGCGTAGGAGCGGGAGGCACCTACGAGCAGTACTTC. As protein: CASSVGAGGTYEQYF. This chain uses TRBV9 with TRBJ2-7, with 9 bases that match TRBD2. The ends lost 0 bases at V and 2 bases at J; junction bases unmatched: 3. The germline V gene encodes CDR1 SGDLS and CDR2 YYNGEE. The CDR3 contains 15 residues. Complete variable domain (other parts from reference TRBV9 and TRBJ2-7): DSGVTQTPKHLITATGQRVTLRCSPRSGDLSVYWYQQSLDQGLQFLIQYYNGEERAKGNILERFSAQQFPDLHSELNLSSLELGDSALYFCASSVGAGGTYEQYFGPGTRLTVT.

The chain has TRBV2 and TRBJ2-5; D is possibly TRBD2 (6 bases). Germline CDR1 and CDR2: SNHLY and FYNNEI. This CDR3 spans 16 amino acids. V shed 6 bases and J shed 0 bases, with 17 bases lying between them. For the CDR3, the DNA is TGTGCCAGCAGGGGGACTCTAACAGCGTACCAAGAGACCCAGTACTTC. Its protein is CASRGTLTAYQETQYF.

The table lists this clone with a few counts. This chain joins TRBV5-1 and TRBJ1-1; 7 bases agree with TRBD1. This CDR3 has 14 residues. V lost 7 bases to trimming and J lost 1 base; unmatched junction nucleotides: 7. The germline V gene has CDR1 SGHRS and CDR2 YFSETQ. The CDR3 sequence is CASQTTGANTEAFF. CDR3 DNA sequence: TGCGCCAGCCAAACCACAGGGGCGAACACTGAAGCTTTCTTT.

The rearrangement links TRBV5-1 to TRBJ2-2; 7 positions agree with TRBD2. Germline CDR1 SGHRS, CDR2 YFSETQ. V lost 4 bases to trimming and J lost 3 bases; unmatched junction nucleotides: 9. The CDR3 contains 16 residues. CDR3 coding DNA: TGCGCCAGCAGCGGCGGGACTAATTTTTACACCGGGGAGCTGTTTTTT. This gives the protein CASSGGTNFYTGELFF. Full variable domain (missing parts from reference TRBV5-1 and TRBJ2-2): KAGVTQTPRYLIKTRGQQVTLSCSPISGHRSVSWYQQTPGQGLQFLFEYFSETQRNKGNFPGRFSGRQFSNSRSEMNVSTLELGDSALYLCASSGGTNFYTGELFFGEGSRLTVL.

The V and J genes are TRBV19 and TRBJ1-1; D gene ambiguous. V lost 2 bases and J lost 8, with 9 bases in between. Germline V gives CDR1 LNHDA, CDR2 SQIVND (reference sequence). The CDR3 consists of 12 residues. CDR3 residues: CASSISRWEAFF. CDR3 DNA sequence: TGTGCCAGTAGTATATCTAGGTGGGAAGCTTTCTTT.

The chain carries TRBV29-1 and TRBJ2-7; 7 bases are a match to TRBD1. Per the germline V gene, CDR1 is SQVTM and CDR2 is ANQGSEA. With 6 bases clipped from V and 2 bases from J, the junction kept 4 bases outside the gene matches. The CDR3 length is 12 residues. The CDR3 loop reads CSVSGTAYEQYF. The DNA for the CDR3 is TGCAGCGTATCCGGGACAGCCTACGAGCAGTACTTC.

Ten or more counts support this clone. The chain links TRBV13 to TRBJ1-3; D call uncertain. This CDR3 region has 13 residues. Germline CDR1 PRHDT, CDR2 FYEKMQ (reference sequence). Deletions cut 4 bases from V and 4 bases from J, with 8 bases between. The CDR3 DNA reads TGTGCCAGCAGCTCCACGGGGGGAAACACCATATATTTT. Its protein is CASSSTGGNTIYF.